This TCR beta chain was captured in a study of blood T cell repertoires in COVID-19. Under the authors' procedure: Using reference gene primer amplification, nucleated cell counts were estimated. Repertoires were generated with immunoSEQ multiplex PCR, while TCRdb's copy carries only in-frame clones and drops some. That table is the source of V, J and clone size, and D and trimming were worked out from the DNA. The sample carries roughly 240,000 clones, 83% recorded once. The CDR3 has 14 residues. V was clipped by 4 bases and J by 5 bases; unmatched bases: 6. The germline gives CDR1 SGHNT, CDR2 YYREEE (reference sequence).

The sample taken for sequencing was peripheral blood. The TCR originated in a man in his sixties who had recovered from COVID-19. The rearrangement links TRBV5-4 to TRBJ2-5, with 9 bases lining up with TRBD1. CDR3 in amino acids: CASSLQGAVETQYF. CDR3 bases: TGTGCCAGCAGCCTACAGGGGGCTGTGGAGACCCAGTACTTC.